The clone carrying this TCR beta chain was seen a handful of times. Its antigen is unknown. TCR beta CDR3 region amplification was performed from RNA transcripts. Researchers ran a first-round RT-PCR on the TCR CDR3 using the HTBI primer set. TCRdb used MiXCR to reprocess the multiplex PCR reads, holding one entry per CDR3 protein. The table lists fewer than 700,000 distinct CDR3 sequences, roughly 16% of them singletons. The entry originates in a study of T cells in Graves' hyperthyroidism and ophthalmopathy. The junction had 8 bases not matched to a gene; V was cut back by 10 bases and J by 8 bases. This CDR3 is built from 13 residues. Per the germline V gene, CDR1 is SNHLY and CDR2 is FYNNEI. The study's findings and limits: A model of 13 V-J pairs discriminated ophthalmopathy from stable hyperthyroidism.

The rearrangement joins TRBV2 to TRBJ1-4; 9 positions agree with TRBD1. The sequence was obtained from a woman in her twenties or thirties with Graves' hyperthyroidism. Material for sequencing was blood. The DNA for the CDR3 is TGTGCCATTCCGGGACAGGGTAACGAAAAACTGTTTTTT. Residues: CAIPGQGNEKLFF. Variable domain in full (rest from reference TRBV2 and TRBJ1-4): EPEVTQTPSHQVTQMGQEVILRCVPISNHLYFYWYRQILGQKVEFLVSFYNNEISEKSEIFDDQFSVERPDGSNFTLKIRSTKLEDSAMYFCAIPGQGNEKLFFGSGTQLSVL.